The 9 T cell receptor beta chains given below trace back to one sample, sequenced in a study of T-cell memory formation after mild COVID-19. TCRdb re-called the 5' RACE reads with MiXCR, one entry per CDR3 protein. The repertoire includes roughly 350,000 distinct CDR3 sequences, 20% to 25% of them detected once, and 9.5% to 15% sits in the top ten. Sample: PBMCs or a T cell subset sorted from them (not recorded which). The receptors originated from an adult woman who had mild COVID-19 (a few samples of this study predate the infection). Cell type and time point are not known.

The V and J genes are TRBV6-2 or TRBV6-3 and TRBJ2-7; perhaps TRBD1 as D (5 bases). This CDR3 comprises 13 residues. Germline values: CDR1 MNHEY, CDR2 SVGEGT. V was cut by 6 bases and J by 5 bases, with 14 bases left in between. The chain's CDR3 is CASRPQGSHEQYF. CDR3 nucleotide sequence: TGTGCCAGCAGGCCCCAGGGAAGCCACGAGCAGTACTTC.

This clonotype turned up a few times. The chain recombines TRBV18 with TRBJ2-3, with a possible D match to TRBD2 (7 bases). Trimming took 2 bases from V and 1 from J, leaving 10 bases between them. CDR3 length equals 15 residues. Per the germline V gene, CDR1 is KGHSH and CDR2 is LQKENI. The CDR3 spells CASSPAGARTDTQYF. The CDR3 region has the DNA TGTGCCAGCTCACCAGCGGGGGCCCGCACAGATACGCAGTATTTT.

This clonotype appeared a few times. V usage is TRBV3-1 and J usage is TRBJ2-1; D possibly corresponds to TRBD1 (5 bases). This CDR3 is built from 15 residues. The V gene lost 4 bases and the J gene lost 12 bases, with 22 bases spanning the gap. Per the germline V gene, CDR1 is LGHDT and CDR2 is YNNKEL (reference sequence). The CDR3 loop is CASSLKPGLHRGQFF. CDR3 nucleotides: TGTGCCAGCAGCCTGAAGCCGGGCCTACATAGGGGGCAGTTCTTC.

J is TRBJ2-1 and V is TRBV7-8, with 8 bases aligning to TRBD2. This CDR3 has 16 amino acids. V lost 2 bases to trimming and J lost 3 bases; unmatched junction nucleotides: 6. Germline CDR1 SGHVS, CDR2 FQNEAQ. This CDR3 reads CASSLLERGYYNEQFF. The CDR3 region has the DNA TGTGCCAGCAGCTTATTGGAGCGGGGGTACTACAATGAGCAGTTCTTC.

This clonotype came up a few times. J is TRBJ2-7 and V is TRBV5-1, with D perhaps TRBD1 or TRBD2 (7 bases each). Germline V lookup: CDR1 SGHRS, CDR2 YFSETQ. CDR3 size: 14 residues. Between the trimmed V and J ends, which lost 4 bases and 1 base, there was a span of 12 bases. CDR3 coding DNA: TGCGCCAGCAGCAGAGCGGGACAGTCCTACGAGCAGTACTTC. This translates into CASSRAGQSYEQYF.

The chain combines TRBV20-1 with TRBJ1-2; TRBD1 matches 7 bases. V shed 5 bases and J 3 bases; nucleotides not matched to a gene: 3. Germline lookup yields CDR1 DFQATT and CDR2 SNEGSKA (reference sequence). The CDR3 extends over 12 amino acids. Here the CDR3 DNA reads TGCAGTGCTCGGGACAGCTACTATGGCTACACCTTC. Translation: CSARDSYYGYTF.

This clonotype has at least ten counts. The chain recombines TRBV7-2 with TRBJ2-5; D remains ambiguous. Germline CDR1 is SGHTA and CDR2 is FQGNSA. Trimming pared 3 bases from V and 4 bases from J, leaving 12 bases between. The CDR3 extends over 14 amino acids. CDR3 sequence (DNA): TGTGCCAGCAGCTTTCCAGTGATAATAGAGACCCAGTACTTC. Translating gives CASSFPVIIETQYF.

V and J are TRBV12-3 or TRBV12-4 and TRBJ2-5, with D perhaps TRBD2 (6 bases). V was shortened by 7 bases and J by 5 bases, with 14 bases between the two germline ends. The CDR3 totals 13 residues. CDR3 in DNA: TGTGCCAGCACGGGGGTCCTTTGGGAGACCCAGTACTTC. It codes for CASTGVLWETQYF.

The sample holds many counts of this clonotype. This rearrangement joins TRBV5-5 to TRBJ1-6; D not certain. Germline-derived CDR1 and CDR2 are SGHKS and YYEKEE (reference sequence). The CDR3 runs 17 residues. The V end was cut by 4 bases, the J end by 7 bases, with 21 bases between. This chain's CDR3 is CASSPLTLTDGNSPLHF. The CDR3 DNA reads TGTGCCAGCAGCCCGCTTACGCTGACGGATGGGAATTCACCCCTCCACTTT.